Listed below are T cell receptor beta chains from one sample, sequenced in a study of blood T cell repertoires in COVID-19. The method was immunoSEQ multiplex PCR; TCRdb's version includes in-frame clones alone and lacks a portion of them. The data contain around 400,000 clones, around 86% of them singletons. Sequenced material: PBMCs or T cells enriched from blood (not recorded which). These receptors all stem from a woman aged 45-60 years who had recovered from COVID-19. Each CDR3 is given with its conserved first and last residue. A D gene is named only where the DNA matches it firmly. Size is stated for part of the rows, as once, few or many counts, or as a class when the clone is expanded.

TRBV19	TRBJ1-2	TRBD1	-	TGTGCCAGTAGCACCGGACAGGGTATTGGTGGCTACACCTTC	CASSTGQGIGGYTF
TRBV19	TRBJ2-5	-	-	TGTGCCAGTAGGGTTCAGTCAGGGGAGACCCAGTACTTC	CASRVQSGETQYF
TRBV29-1	TRBJ1-1	-	-	TGCAGCGGCACCTCCAGGAACACTGAAGCTTTCTTT	CSGTSRNTEAFF
TRBV4-3	TRBJ1-1	-	once	TGCGCCAGCAGCCCAAGTGGGAGGGGACTTAAAGCTTTCTTT	CASSPSGRGLKAFF
TRBV9	TRBJ2-5	-	-	TGTGCCAGCAGCCCTCACAGGGCGCAAGAGACCCAGTACTTC	CASSPHRAQETQYF
TRBV18	TRBJ1-1	-	-	TGTGCCAGCTCACCACGTGCTGGTTTTATAGGGACACCGAACACTGAAGCTTTCTTT	CASSPRAGFIGTPNTEAFF
TRBV6-5	TRBJ1-2	TRBD1	-	TGTGCCAGCAGTTACCGGACAGGGGAGGGCTACACCTTC	CASSYRTGEGYTF
TRBV9	TRBJ2-3	TRBD2	-	TGTGCCAGCAGCTTGGGATCGGGAGCGGGAGGGCTTCGCACAGATACGCAGTATTTT	CASSLGSGAGGLRTDTQYF
TRBV18	TRBJ1-5	-	-	TGTGCCAGCTCACAGAGTCAGACAGAATACAATCAGCCCCAGCATTTT	CASSQSQTEYNQPQHF
TRBV30	TRBJ2-2	TRBD2	-	TGTGCCTGGAGTCCAGCGGGAGTCTTTGCCGGGGAGCTGTTTTTT	CAWSPAGVFAGELFF
TRBV19	TRBJ2-7	-	-	TGTGCCAGTAGAGGTTGGGGGACACCCTACGAGCAGTACTTC	CASRGWGTPYEQYF
TRBV18	TRBJ2-2	TRBD1	-	TGTGCCAGCTCACCACGACAGGGGGCCGGGGAGCTGTTTTTT	CASSPRQGAGELFF
TRBV12-3/TRBV12-4	TRBJ1-1	-	-	TGTGCCAGCAGTCCAGGGTTCACTGAAGCTTTCTTT	CASSPGFTEAFF
TRBV29-1	TRBJ1-4	TRBD1	-	TGCAGCGTGGGGACAGGGAGTATAGTGGATGAAAAACTGTTTTTT	CSVGTGSIVDEKLFF
TRBV5-1	TRBJ1-6	TRBD1	few	TGCGCCAGCAGCTTGGCCACCGGACAGGGATCAAGATCACCCCTCCACTTT	CASSLATGQGSRSPLHF
TRBV9	TRBJ1-1	TRBD1	-	TGTGCCAGCAGCGAGGGACAGGGAACTGAAGCTTTCTTT	CASSEGQGTEAFF
TRBV7-2	TRBJ1-1	TRBD1	-	TGTGCCAGCAGCACCAAGACAGGGCGGGCTGAAGCTTTCTTT	CASSTKTGRAEAFF
TRBV4-1	TRBJ2-2	TRBD1	-	TGCGCCAGCAGCCAAGCCGGGACAGGGCACACCGGGGAGCTGTTTTTT	CASSQAGTGHTGELFF
TRBV19	TRBJ1-6	TRBD1	-	TGTGCCAGTAGCGAGGACAGGAGCTCCTATAATTCACCCCTCCACTTT	CASSEDRSSYNSPLHF
TRBV24-1	TRBJ2-5	-	-	TGTGCCACCAGGACAGGGGAGGGAAAAAAGACCCAGTACTTC	CATRTGEGKKTQYF
TRBV5-1	TRBJ1-4	-	-	TGCGCCAGCAGCTTTGGCGCGGGGGCCCGAAATGAAAAACTGTTTTTT	CASSFGAGARNEKLFF
TRBV6-5	TRBJ2-7	TRBD1	-	TGTGCCAGCAGACGAACGACAGGGATCCACGAGCAGTACTTC	CASRRTTGIHEQYF
TRBV30	TRBJ2-3	TRBD2	-	TGTGCCTGGAGTCGCGACGGGGGGGCATGGAATACGCAGTATTTT	CAWSRDGGAWNTQYF
TRBV7-2	TRBJ1-1	-	few	TGTGCCAGCAGCTTACTTGGCCAGATGAACACTGAAGCTTTCTTT	CASSLLGQMNTEAFF
TRBV27	TRBJ1-2	TRBD1	-	TGTGCCAGCAGTACCGGACAGGGGGGAAACTATGGCTACACCTTC	CASSTGQGGNYGYTF
TRBV18	TRBJ1-1	-	-	TGTGCCAGCTCACCACCGAGTCTGAGGAACACTGAAGCTTTCTTT	CASSPPSLRNTEAFF
TRBV5-1	TRBJ1-5	TRBD1	-	TGCGCCAGCAGCCCGGACAGGGGAGATCAGCCCCAGCATTTT	CASSPDRGDQPQHF
TRBV7-6	TRBJ1-1	-	-	TGTGCCAGCAGCTTAGACAGACTGAACACTGAAGCTTTCTTT	CASSLDRLNTEAFF
TRBV29-1	TRBJ1-4	-	once	TGCAGCGTTGACGAGGGAAATGAAAAACTGTTTTTT	CSVDEGNEKLFF
TRBV12-3/TRBV12-4	TRBJ2-7	-	-	TGTGCCAGCAGTTGGTACTCCGGCGAGCAGTACTTC	CASSWYSGEQYF
TRBV4-2	TRBJ1-1	-	-	TGTGCCAGCAGCCGTCCCGGGGAGGTCACTGAAGCTTTCTTT	CASSRPGEVTEAFF
TRBV7-2	TRBJ2-3	-	-	TGTGCCAGCAGCTTAGTAGGTAGCGGTAGACCAGATACGCAGTATTTT	CASSLVGSGRPDTQYF
TRBV9	TRBJ1-6	-	-	TGTGCCAGCAGCGAGGGGGGGACGGGGTCACCCCTCCACTTT	CASSEGGTGSPLHF
TRBV19	TRBJ1-1	-	-	TGTGCCAGTAGTGGTAGTGAAGCTTTCTTT	CASSGSEAFF
TRBV5-6	TRBJ1-6	-	-	TGTGCCAGTGAACTAGGCTCCTATAATTCACCCCTCCACTTT	CASELGSYNSPLHF
TRBV5-1	TRBJ1-4	-	-	TGCGCCAGCAGCTTGGCAGGGAGGGAGGAAAAACTGTTTTTT	CASSLAGREEKLFF
TRBV27	TRBJ2-7	-	-	TGTGCCAGCAGCTCCCAACAGGGTAACGAGCAGTACTTC	CASSSQQGNEQYF
TRBV5-4	TRBJ2-3	TRBD2	-	TGTGCCAGCAGCTCCGGGACTAGCCAATTGGGGGATACGCAGTATTTT	CASSSGTSQLGDTQYF
TRBV7-2	TRBJ1-3	TRBD1	-	TGTGCCAGCAGCCTTGGACAGGGGATCGGAAACACCATATATTTT	CASSLGQGIGNTIYF
TRBV11-3	TRBJ1-1	-	few	TGTGCCAGCGAGGGTCGGGACACGATAAACACTGAAGCTTTCTTT	CASEGRDTINTEAFF
TRBV6-5	TRBJ2-7	-	-	TGTGCCAGCAGTTCCCCAGCCCTGGGAGCCTACGAGCAGTACTTC	CASSSPALGAYEQYF
TRBV5-5	TRBJ1-1	-	-	TGTGCCAGCCTCGGGGGGACGGTGAACACTGAAGCTTTCTTT	CASLGGTVNTEAFF
TRBV7-2	TRBJ1-3	-	-	TGTGCCAGCAGCTCACAGGCCAGCTCTGGAAACACCATATATTTT	CASSSQASSGNTIYF
TRBV27	TRBJ1-2	TRBD1	-	TGTGCCAGCAGTCCCGGGACAGGGGGGGGCTATGGCTACACCTTC	CASSPGTGGGYGYTF
TRBV3-1/TRBV3-2	TRBJ1-1	-	-	TGTGCCAGCAGCCCCCACGCCCATCTCGCCCAGGAAGCTTTCTTT	CASSPHAHLAQEAFF
TRBV27	TRBJ1-4	TRBD1	-	TGTGCCAGCAGTCTACAGGGGAAGTATGAAAAACTGTTTTTT	CASSLQGKYEKLFF
TRBV15	TRBJ2-7	-	-	TGTGCCACCAGCAGGTCAGAGGGCTACGAGCAGTACTTC	CATSRSEGYEQYF